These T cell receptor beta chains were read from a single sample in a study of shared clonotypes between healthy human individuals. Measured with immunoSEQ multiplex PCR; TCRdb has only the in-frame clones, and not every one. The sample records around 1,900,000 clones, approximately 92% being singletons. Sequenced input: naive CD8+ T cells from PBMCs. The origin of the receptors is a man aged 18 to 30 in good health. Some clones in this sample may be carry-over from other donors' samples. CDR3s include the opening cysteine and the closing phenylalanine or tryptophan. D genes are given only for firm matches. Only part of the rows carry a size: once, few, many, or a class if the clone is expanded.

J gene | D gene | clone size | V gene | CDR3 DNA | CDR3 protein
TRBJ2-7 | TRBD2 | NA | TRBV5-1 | TGCGCCAGCAGCACAACTAGCGACGGATCCTACGAGCAGTACTTC | CASSTTSDGSYEQYF
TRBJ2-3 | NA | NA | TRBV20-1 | TGCAGTGCTAGCGGCGATACGCAGTATTTT | CSASGDTQYF
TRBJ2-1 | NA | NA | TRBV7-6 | TGTGCCAGCAGCTTAATCGGAGCCTACAATGAGCAGTTCTTC | CASSLIGAYNEQFF
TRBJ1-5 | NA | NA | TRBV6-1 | TGTGCCAGCAGTGATCGGGGGCGGAATCAGCCCCAGCATTTT | CASSDRGRNQPQHF
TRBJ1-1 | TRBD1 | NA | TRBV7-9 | TGTGCCAGCAGCTTCCGGACAGGGGACGGAGCTTTCTTT | CASSFRTGDGAFF
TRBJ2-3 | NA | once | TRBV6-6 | TGTGCCAGCGGGTTGACCATAGGAGATACGCAGTATTTT | CASGLTIGDTQYF
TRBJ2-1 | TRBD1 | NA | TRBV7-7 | TGTGCCAGCAGCTTAGGGACAAGGGGGCTCGAGGATGAGCAGTTCTTC | CASSLGTRGLEDEQFF
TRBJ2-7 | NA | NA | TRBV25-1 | TGTGCCAGCAGTGGAGGGGGGGGCTACGAGCAGTACTTC | CASSGGGGYEQYF
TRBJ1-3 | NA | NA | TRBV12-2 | TGTGCAAGTCGCTTAGGGGGCAGGGAAAATGAGGGAAACACCATATATTTT | CASRLGGRENEGNTIYF
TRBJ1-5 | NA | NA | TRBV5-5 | TGTGCCAGCAGCTTGAGTAGGGGCCGGGGCAATCAGCCCCAGCATTTT | CASSLSRGRGNQPQHF
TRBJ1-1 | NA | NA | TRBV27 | TGTGCCATCGCCTCCCGGGATGGCACTGAAGCTTTCTTT | CAIASRDGTEAFF
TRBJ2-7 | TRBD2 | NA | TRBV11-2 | TGTGCCAGCAGCACAAGACGAGGGAGGGCCCACGAGCAGTACTTC | CASSTRRGRAHEQYF
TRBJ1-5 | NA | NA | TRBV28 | TGTGCCAGCAGCCGGGTCGCGAGGGACAATCAGCCCCAGCATTTT | CASSRVARDNQPQHF
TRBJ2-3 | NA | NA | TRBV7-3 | TGTGCCAGCAGCTCAATAGGGGCAGATACGCAGTATTTT | CASSSIGADTQYF
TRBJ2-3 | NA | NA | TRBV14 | TGTGCCAGCAGCCAACAGGGCCCACTTACAGATACGCAGTATTTT | CASSQQGPLTDTQYF
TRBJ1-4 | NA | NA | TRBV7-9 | TGTGCCAGCAGCTCCCTCCCGTTACATAATGAAAAACTGTTTTTT | CASSSLPLHNEKLFF
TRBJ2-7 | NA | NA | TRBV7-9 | TGTGCCAGCAGCCTCTGGGGGACACAGGACCACGAGCAGTACTTC | CASSLWGTQDHEQYF
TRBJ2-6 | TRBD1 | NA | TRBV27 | TGTGCCAGCACCACAACAGGGGCTGGGGCCAACGTCCTGACTTTC | CASTTTGAGANVLTF
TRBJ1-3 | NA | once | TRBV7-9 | NA | CASSLVGQGASTF
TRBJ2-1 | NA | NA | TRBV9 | TGTGCCAGCAGCGGAACAGGGTTGTTGTACAATGAGCAGTTCTTC | CASSGTGLLYNEQFF
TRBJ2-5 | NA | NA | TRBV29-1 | TGCAGCGTTGAGGTGAGACAGTGGGACGAGACCCAGTACTTC | CSVEVRQWDETQYF
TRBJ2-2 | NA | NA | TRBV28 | TGTGCCAGCAGTTTACCCCCCGGGACACTAAACACCGGGGAGCTGTTTTTT | CASSLPPGTLNTGELFF
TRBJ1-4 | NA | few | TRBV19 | TGTGCCAGTAGGAACAGGGAGACCAAGGAAAAACTGTTTTTT | CASRNRETKEKLFF
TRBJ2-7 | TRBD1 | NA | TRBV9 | TGTGCCAGCAGTCCGGGACAGGGGGCTTACGAGCAGTACTTC | CASSPGQGAYEQYF
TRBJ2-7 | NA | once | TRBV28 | TGTGCCAGCAGTACGGGATACTCCTACGAGCAGTACTTC | CASSTGYSYEQYF
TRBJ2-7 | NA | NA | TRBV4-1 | TGCGCCAGCAGCCAAGGCCAGGGTTGGTACGAGCAGTACTTC | CASSQGQGWYEQYF
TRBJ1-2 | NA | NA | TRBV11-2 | TGTGCCAGCAGCCCCCGGGACCCATTTAACTATGGCTACACCTTC | CASSPRDPFNYGYTF